In this sample, the clone carrying this T cell receptor (beta chain) turned up many times. The antigen remains unidentified. V was pared by 4 bases and J by 7 bases, with 11 bases of the junction left unmatched. The CDR3 length is 16 residues. Germline loops: CDR1 SGHDN, CDR2 FVKESK. This sample was taken from a study of T cells in Graves' hyperthyroidism and ophthalmopathy. Findings of the study overall: Most clonotypes that expanded in the thyroid above 0.001 also showed up in blood.

TCR beta CDR3 regions were amplified from RNA transcripts. TCR CDR3 underwent first-round RT-PCR with the HTBI primer set. MiXCR, applied by TCRdb to the multiplex PCR reads, yields one record per CDR3 protein. The table has fewer than 650,000 distinct CDR3 sequences, approximately 14% seen once. The sample comprised blood. The sequence was obtained from a woman younger than 45 with Graves' hyperthyroidism that later progressed to Graves' ophthalmopathy. The gene calls are TRBV14 and TRBJ2-4; 9 nucleotides line up with TRBD1. The CDR3 nucleotides are TGTGCCAGCAGCCCCTTAACCGGGACAGGGAGCAACATTCAGTACTTC. It encodes CASSPLTGTGSNIQYF.